This is a list of T cell receptor beta chains from one sample in a study of CD8+ T cells in alopecia areata. Sequencing was performed with immunoSEQ multiplex PCR; in TCRdb, only in-frame clones are kept and a portion is missing. The repertoire consists of around 97,000 clones, with roughly half occurring once and the leading ten covering 8.8%. What was sequenced was CD4+ T cells sorted from blood. The receptors here all came from a human donor in good health. Both conserved end residues are part of each CDR3. The order of the fields is V gene, J gene, CDR3 protein.

>TRBV2|TRBJ1-2
CASSEVSTGSYGYTF
>TRBV11-2|TRBJ1-2
CASSLGGGYTF
>TRBV11-2|TRBJ1-2
CASSLDYRMYGYTF
>TRBV19|TRBJ2-3
CASSHPSTDTQYF
>TRBV7-9|TRBJ2-5
CASSLSTQETQYF
>TRBV5-1|TRBJ2-1
CASSSSGWTYNEQFF
>TRBV7-2|TRBJ2-3
CASSLTTLSLTDTQYF
>TRBV18|TRBJ1-1
CASSALHGQNLMNTEAFF
>TRBV10-3|TRBJ2-3
CAISERQGADTQYF
>TRBV7-2|TRBJ1-1
CASSLSGRNTEAFF
>TRBV2|TRBJ1-5
CASREQGGSNQPQHF
>TRBV5-1|TRBJ1-6
CASSPGGLALHF
>TRBV30|TRBJ1-1
CAWRTSGYTEAFF
>TRBV6-5|TRBJ2-2
CASSPPYTGELFF
>TRBV7-3|TRBJ2-1
CASSLIADSYNEQFF
>TRBV6-6|TRBJ2-7
CASSYLGSKFPEQYF
>TRBV5-4|TRBJ2-7
CASSPGAGEEQYF
>TRBV2|TRBJ1-4
CASRREGEKLFF
>TRBV7-3|TRBJ1-2
CASSSVGLGVGGYTF
>TRBV29-1|TRBJ1-4
CSALEQGASEKLFF
>TRBV2|TRBJ1-2
CASSGTGLGGYTF